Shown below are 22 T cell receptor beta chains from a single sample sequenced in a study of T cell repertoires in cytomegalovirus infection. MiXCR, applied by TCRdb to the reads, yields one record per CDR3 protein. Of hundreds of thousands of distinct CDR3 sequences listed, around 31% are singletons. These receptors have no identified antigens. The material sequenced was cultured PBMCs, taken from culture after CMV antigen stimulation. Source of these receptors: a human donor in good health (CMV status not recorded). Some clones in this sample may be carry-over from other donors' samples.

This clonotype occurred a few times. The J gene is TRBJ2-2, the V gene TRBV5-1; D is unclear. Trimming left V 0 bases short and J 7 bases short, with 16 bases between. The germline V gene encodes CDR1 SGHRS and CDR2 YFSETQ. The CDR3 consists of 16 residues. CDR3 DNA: TGCGCCAGCAGCTTGGGATATCTGCCAGCTGGCGGGGAGCTGTTTTTT. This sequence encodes CASSLGYLPAGGELFF.

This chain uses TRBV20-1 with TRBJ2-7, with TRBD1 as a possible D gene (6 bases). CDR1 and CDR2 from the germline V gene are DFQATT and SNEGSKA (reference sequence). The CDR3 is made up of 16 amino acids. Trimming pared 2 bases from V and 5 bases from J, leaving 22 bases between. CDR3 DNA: TGCAGTGCTAGACCTCCCCTGGGGCAGGGGATGGACGAGCAGTACTTC. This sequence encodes CSARPPLGQGMDEQYF.

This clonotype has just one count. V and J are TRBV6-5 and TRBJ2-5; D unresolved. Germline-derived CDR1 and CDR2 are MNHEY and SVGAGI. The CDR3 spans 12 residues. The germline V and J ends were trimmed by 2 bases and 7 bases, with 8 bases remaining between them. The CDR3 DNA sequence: TGTGCCAGCAGTTACCCCATGGGGACCCAGTACTTC. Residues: CASSYPMGTQYF.

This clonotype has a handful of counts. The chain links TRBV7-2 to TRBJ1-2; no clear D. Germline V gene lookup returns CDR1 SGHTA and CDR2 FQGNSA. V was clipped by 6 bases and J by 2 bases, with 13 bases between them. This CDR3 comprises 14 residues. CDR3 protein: CASSQTRENYGYTF. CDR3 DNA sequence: TGTGCCAGCAGTCAAACAAGGGAAAACTATGGCTACACCTTC.

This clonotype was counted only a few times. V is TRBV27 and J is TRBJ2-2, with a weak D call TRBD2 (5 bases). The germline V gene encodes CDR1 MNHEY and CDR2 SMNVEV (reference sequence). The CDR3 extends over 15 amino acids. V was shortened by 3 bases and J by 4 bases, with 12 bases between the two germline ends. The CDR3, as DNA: TGTGCCAGCAGTTTGGGGAGTTTTTTCACCGGGGAGCTGTTTTTT. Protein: CASSLGSFFTGELFF.

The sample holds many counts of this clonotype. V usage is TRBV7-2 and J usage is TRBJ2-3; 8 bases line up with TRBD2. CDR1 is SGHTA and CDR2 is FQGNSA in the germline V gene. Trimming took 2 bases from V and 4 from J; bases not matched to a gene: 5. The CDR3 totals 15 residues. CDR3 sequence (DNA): TGTGCCAGCAGCTTAACGGGAGGGGAGGCAGATACGCAGTATTTT. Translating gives CASSLTGGEADTQYF.

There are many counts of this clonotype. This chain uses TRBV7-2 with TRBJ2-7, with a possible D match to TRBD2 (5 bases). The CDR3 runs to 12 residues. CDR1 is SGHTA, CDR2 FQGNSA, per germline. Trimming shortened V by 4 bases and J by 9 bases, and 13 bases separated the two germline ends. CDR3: CASSSPGNAQYF. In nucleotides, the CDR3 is TGTGCCAGCAGCTCACCGGGAAACGCGCAGTACTTC.

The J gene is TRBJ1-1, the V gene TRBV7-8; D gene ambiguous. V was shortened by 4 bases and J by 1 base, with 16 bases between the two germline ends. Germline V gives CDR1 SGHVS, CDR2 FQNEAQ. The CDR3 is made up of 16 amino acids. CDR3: CASSWPRRRQNTEAFF. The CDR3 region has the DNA TGTGCCAGCAGCTGGCCCCGACGGCGACAGAACACTGAAGCTTTCTTT. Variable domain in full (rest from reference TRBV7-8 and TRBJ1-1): GAGVSQSPRYKVAKRGQDVALRCDPISGHVSLFWYQQALGQGPEFLTYFQNEAQLDKSGLPSDRFFAERPEGSVSTLKIQRTQQEDSAVYLCASSWPRRRQNTEAFFGQGTRLTVV.

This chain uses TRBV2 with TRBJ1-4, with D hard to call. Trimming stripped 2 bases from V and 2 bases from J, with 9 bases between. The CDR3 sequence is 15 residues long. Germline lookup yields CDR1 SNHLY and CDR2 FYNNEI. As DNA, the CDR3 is TGTGCCAGCAGTGAAAACGGGATGACTAATGAAAAACTGTTTTTT. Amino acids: CASSENGMTNEKLFF.

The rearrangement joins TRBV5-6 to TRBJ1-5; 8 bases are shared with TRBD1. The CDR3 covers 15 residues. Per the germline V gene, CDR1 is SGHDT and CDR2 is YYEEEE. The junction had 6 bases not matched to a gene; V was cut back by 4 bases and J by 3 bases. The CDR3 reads CASSPGTGNNQPQHF. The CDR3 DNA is TGTGCCAGCAGCCCAGGGACAGGCAACAATCAGCCCCAGCATTTT.

The CDR3 loop reads CASIARVTGQSTSRNTIYF. The CDR3 nucleotides read TGTGCCAGTATCGCCCGGGTGACGGGACAATCCACCTCTCGGAACACCATATATTTT. The chain employs TRBV19 and TRBJ1-3; possibly TRBD1 for D (6 bases). Germline V gene sequence: CDR1 LNHDA, CDR2 SQIVND (reference sequence). This CDR3 comprises 19 residues. The germline V and J ends were trimmed by 7 bases and 7 bases, with 32 bases remaining between them.

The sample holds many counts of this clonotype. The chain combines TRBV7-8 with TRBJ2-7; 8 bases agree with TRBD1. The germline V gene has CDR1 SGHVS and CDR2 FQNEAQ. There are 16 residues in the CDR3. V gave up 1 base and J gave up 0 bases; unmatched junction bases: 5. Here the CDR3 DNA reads TGTGCCAGCAGCTTAGATACAGGGGGGAACTCCTACGAGCAGTACTTC. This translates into CASSLDTGGNSYEQYF. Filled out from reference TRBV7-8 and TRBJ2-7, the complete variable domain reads GAGVSQSPRYKVAKRGQDVALRCDPISGHVSLFWYQQALGQGPEFLTYFQNEAQLDKSGLPSDRFFAERPEGSVSTLKIQRTQQEDSAVYLCASSLDTGGNSYEQYFGPGTRLTVT.

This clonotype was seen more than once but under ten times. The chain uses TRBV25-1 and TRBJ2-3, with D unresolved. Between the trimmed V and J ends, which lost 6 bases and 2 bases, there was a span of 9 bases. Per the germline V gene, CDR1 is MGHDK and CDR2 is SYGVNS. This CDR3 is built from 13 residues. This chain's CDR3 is CASREYNTDTQYF. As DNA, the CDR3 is TGTGCCAGCAGGGAGTACAACACAGATACGCAGTATTTT.

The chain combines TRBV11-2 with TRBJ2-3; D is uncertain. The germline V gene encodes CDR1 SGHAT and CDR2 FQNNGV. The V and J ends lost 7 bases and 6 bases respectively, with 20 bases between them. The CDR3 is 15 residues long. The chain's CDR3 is CASTLYSTTGDTQYF. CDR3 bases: TGTGCCAGCACCCTTTATTCCACTACCGGGGATACGCAGTATTTT. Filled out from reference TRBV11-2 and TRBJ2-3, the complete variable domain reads EAGVAQSPRYKIIEKRQSVAFWCNPISGHATLYWYQQILGQGPKLLIQFQNNGVVDDSQLPKDRFSAERLKGVDSTLKIQPAKLEDSAVYLCASTLYSTTGDTQYFGPGTRLTVL.

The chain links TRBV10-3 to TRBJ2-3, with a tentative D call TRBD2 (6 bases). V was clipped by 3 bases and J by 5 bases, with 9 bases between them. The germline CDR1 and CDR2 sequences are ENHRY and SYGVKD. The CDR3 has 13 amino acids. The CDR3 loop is CAISDTAGDTQYF. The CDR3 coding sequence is TGTGCCATCAGTGACACAGCGGGAGATACGCAGTATTTT.

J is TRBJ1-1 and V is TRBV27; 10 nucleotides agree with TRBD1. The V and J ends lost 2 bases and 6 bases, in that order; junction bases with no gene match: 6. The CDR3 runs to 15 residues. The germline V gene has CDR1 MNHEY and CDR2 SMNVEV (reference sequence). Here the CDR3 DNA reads TGTGCCAGCAGTTTAGACAGGGGGCGTGAGGCTGAAGCTTTCTTT. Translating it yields CASSLDRGREAEAFF.

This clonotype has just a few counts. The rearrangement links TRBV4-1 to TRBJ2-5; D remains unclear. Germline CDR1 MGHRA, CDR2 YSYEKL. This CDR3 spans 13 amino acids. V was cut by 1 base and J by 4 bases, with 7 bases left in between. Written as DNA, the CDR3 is TGCGCCAGCAGCCAAGTCCGGGTAGAGACCCAGTACTTC. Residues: CASSQVRVETQYF.

For the CDR3, the DNA is TGCCTGCCTTGGTCCAGGGAAGAAAACGAGCAGTACTTC. This gives the protein CLPWSREENEQYF. This chain joins TRBV20-1 and TRBJ2-7; TRBD1 might be the D (5 bases). This CDR3 has 13 amino acids. The germline V gene encodes CDR1 DFQATT and CDR2 SNEGSKA (reference sequence).

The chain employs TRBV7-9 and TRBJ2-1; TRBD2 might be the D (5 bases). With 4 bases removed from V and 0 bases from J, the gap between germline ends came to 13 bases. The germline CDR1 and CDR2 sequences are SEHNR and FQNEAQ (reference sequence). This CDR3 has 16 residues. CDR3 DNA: TGTGCCAGCAGCTCTCTGAAAGGGAGCTCCTACAATGAGCAGTTCTTC. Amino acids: CASSSLKGSSYNEQFF.

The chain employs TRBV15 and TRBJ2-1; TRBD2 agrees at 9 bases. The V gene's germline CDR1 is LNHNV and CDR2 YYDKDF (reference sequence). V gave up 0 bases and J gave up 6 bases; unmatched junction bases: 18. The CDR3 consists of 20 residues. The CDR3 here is CATSRDAPWEAGGPLNEQFF. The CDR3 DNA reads TGTGCCACCAGCAGAGATGCCCCTTGGGAAGCGGGAGGCCCCCTCAATGAGCAGTTCTTC.

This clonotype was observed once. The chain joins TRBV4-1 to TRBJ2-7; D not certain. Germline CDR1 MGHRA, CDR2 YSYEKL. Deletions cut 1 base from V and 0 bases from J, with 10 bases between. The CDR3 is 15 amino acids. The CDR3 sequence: CASSQVATSSYEQYF. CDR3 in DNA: TGCGCCAGCAGCCAAGTTGCTACGAGCTCCTACGAGCAGTACTTC.

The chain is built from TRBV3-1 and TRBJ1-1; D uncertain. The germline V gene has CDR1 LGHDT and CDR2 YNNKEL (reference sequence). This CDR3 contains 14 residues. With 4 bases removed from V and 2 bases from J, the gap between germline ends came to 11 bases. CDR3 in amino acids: CASSRNPGNTEAFF. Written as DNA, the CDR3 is TGTGCCAGCAGCCGAAACCCAGGAAACACTGAAGCTTTCTTT.